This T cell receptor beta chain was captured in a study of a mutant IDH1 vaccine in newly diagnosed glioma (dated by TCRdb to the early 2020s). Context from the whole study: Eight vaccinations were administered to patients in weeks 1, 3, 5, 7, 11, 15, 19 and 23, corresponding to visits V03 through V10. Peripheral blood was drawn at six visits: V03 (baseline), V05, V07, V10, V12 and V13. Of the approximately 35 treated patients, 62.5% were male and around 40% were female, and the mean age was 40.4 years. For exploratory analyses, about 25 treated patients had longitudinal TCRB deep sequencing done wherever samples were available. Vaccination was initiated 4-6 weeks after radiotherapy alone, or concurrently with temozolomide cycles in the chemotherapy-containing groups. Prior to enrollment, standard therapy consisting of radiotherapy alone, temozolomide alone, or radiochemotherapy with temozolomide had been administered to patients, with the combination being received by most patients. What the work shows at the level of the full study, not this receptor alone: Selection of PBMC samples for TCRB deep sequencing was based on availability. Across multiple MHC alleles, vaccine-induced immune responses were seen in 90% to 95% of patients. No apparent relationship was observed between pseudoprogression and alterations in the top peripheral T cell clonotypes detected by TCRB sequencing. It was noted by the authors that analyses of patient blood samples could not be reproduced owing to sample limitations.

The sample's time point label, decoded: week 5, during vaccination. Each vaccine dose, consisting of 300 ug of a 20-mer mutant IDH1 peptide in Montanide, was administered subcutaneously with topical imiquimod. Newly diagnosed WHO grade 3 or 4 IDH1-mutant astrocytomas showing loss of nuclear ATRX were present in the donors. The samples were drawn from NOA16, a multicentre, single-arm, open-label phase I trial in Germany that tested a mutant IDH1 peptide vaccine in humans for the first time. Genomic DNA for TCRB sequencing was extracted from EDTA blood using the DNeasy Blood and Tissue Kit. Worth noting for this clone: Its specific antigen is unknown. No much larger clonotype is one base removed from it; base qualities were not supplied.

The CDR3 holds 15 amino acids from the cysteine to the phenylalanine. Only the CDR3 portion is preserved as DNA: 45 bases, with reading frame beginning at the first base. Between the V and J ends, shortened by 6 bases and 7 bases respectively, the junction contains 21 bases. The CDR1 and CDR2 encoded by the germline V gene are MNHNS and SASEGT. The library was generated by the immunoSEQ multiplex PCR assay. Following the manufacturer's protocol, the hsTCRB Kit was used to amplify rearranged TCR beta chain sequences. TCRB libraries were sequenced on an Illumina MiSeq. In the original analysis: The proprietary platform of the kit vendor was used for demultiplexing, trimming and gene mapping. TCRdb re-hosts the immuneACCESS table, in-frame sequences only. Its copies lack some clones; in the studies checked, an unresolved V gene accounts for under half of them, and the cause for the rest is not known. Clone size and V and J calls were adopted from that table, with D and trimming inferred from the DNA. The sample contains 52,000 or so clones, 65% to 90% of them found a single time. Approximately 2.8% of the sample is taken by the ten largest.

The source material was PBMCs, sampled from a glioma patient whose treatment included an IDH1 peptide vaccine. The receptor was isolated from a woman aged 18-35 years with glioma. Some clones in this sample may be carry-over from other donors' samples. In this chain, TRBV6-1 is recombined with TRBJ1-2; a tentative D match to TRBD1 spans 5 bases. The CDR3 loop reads CASSQGVGGLGGYTF. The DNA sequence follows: TGTGCCAGCAGCCAAGGGGTTGGAGGGCTGGGTGGCTACACCTTC.